The clone carrying this TCR beta chain has ten or more counts. As yet, its antigen is unknown. A 5'RACE reaction primed in the constant segment made cDNA libraries of TCR alpha and TCR beta, and these carried sample barcodes and UMIs. TCRdb fed the 5' RACE reads into MiXCR, producing one record per CDR3 protein. The top ten clones hold about 30% of a sample with roughly 140,000 distinct CDR3 sequences, 14% of them seen once. The CDR3 is 18 amino acids. Germline V lookup: CDR1 SGHRS, CDR2 YFSETQ. Trimming took 2 bases from V and 0 from J, leaving 15 bases between them. The data are from a study of T-cell memory formation after mild COVID-19. Study observations and caveats: The study detected some responding clones in pre-infection memory, suggesting cross-reactive memory joined. Mainly in CM and EM were contracting CD4+ clones; CD8+ were in EMRA.

The sequencing sample was made of PBMCs or a T cell subset sorted from them (not recorded which). This clonotype originated in an adult woman who had mild COVID-19 (a few samples of this study predate the infection). Cell type and time point are not known. The V gene is TRBV5-1, the J gene TRBJ1-6; D unresolved. The CDR3: CASSFGPPRDSYNSPLHF. In DNA form, the CDR3 reads TGCGCCAGCAGCTTTGGTCCACCCCGAGACTCCTATAATTCACCCCTCCACTTT.